This T cell receptor (beta chain) was profiled in a study of blood T cells in healthy people across ages. Germline CDR1 reads DFQATT; CDR2 reads SNEGSKA (reference sequence). V gave up 5 bases and J gave up 0 bases; unmatched junction bases: 10. This CDR3 contains 16 residues. Through a sample-barcoded 5' primer and a J-beta primer mix, a second PCR was run for roughly 7 to 11 cycles. TCRdb re-analysed the 5' RACE reads in MiXCR, keeping a single row per CDR3 protein. Among 1.5 million to 2 million distinct CDR3 sequences listed, roughly 49% were seen once. This chain uses TRBV20-1 with TRBJ1-5; 7 bases are a match to TRBD1. Material for sequencing was blood. This TCR derives from a woman aged 40 to 50 in good health. In DNA, the CDR3 is TGCAGTGCTTTCGGGGGACAGATACATAGCAATCAGCCCCAGCATTTT. It codes for CSAFGGQIHSNQPQHF.